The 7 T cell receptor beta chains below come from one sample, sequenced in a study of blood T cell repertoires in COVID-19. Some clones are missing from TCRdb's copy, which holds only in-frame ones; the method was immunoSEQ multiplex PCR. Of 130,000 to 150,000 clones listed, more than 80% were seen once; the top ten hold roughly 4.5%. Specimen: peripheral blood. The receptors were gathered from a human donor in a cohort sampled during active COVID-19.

The CDR3 spells CASSPLDRPSTEAFF. For the CDR3, the DNA is TGCGCCAGCAGTCCACTGGACAGGCCCAGCACTGAAGCTTTCTTT. The rearrangement uses TRBV23-1 and TRBJ1-1; 7 bases are a match to TRBD1. TRBV23-1 is an ORF, with its function uncertain. V lost 4 bases, J lost 4 bases, and 9 bases stayed unmatched. This CDR3 contains 15 residues.

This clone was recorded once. The CDR3 protein is CASSSLAGDTEAFF. CDR3 nucleotides: TGTGCCAGCAGCTCATTAGCGGGGGACACTGAAGCTTTCTTT. The V and J genes are TRBV2 and TRBJ1-1; a possible D gene is TRBD1 (5 bases). The CDR3 has 14 residues. Germline-derived CDR1 and CDR2 are SNHLY and FYNNEI. Trimming left V 6 bases short and J 3 bases short, with 14 bases between.

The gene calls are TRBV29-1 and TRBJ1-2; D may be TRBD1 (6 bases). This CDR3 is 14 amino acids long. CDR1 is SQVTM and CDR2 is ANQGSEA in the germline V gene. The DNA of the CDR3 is TGCACGATGAGGGACACCCAAGCTAACTATGGCTACACCTTC. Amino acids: CTMRDTQANYGYTF.

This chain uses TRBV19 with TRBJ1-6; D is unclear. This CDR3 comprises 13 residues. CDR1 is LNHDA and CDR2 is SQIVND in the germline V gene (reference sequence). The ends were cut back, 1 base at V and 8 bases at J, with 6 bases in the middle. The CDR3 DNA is TGTGCCAGTAGTATAGGGGGAGATTCACCCCTCCACTTT. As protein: CASSIGGDSPLHF.

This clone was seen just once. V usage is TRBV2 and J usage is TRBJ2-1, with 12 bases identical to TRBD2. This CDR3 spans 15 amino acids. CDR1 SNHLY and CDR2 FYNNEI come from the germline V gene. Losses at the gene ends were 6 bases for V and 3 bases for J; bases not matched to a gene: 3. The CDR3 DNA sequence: TGTGCCAGCAGGCTAGCGGGAGGGAACTACAATGAGCAGTTCTTC. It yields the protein CASRLAGGNYNEQFF.

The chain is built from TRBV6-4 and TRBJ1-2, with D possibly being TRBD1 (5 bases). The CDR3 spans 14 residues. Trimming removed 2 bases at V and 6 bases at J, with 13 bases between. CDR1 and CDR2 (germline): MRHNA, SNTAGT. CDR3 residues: CASSDGQGSHGYTF. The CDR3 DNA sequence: TGTGCCAGCAGTGACGGCCAGGGTTCTCATGGCTACACCTTC.

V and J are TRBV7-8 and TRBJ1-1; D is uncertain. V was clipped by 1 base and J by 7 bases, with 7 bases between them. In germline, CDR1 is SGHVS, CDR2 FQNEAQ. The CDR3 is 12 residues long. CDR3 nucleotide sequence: TGTGCCAGCAGCTTAGATGCAGGTGAAGCTTTCTTT. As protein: CASSLDAGEAFF.